This T cell receptor beta chain derives from a study of identical twins. Template switching added a universal primer site; cDNA carried unique molecular identifiers. TCRdb used MiXCR to reprocess the 5' RACE reads, holding one entry per CDR3 protein. Of about 280,000 distinct CDR3 sequences in the sample, approximately 8% were seen once. Only healthy Caucasians were enrolled as donors. V was trimmed by 3 bases and J by 5 bases, leaving 13 bases between them. The germline V gene has CDR1 MNHEY and CDR2 SMNVEV (reference sequence). The CDR3 sequence is 14 residues long. These same records also appear under a second study, on yellow fever vaccine responses in identical twins.

The chain uses TRBV27 and TRBJ1-2; D is unresolved. Sequenced sample: memory (CD45RO+) T cells sorted from blood. This sequence was found in a woman aged 18-29 years in good health. CDR3 region: CASSFSGSGYGYTF. The CDR3 nucleotides are TGTGCCAGCAGTTTCTCGGGGTCGGGGTATGGCTACACCTTC.